This entry is about one T cell receptor (beta chain). The sample's treatment: randomized to nivolumab then ipilimumab (arm A) or the reverse (arm B). No patient had prior DNA-damaging chemotherapy. The CDR3 contains 13 residues. CDR1 LNHNV and CDR2 YYDKDF come from the germline V gene (reference sequence). This sample was taken from a study of sequential checkpoint blockade in melanoma. Sequenced by immunoSEQ multiplex PCR; TCRdb stores in-frame clones only, minus some. The sample lists around 22,000 clones; roughly 75% were seen once. The sample in question was CD8+ T cells sorted from blood (inferred from file names), obtained from a patient given nivolumab and ipilimumab in sequence. The receptor was isolated from a human donor with melanoma. This chain connects TRBV15 to TRBJ2-7; possibly TRBD2 for D (5 bases). CDR3 residues: CASSRGRSYEQYV. The CDR3 nucleotides are TGTGCCTCCAGCAGAGGGCGGTCCTACGAGCAGTACGTC.